This T cell receptor (beta chain) was identified during a study of blood T cell repertoires in COVID-19. Study-wide background: Researchers got acute and convalescent COVID-19 samples from the United States, Italy and Spain.

Profiled with immunoSEQ multiplex PCR; TCRdb holds only in-frame clones, not every one. This sample has 310,000 or so clones, with almost 90% found just once. Germline CDR1 reads SEHNR; CDR2 reads FQNEAQ (reference sequence). J gave up 4 bases and V 4 bases, and 2 bases lay outside the gene matches. The CDR3 has 16 residues. Source material: PBMCs or T cells enriched from blood (not recorded which). This chain links TRBV7-9 with TRBJ2-1, with TRBD2 matching 15 bases. This TCR was sampled from a woman aged 18-29 years with acute COVID-19. CDR3 sequence reads: CASSWTSGRAYNEQFF. The CDR3 DNA is TGTGCCAGCAGCTGGACTAGCGGGAGGGCTTACAATGAGCAGTTCTTC. The complete variable domain, with remaining parts taken from reference TRBV7-9 and TRBJ2-1, reads DTGVSQNPRHKITKRGQNVTFRCDPISEHNRLYWYRQTLGQGPEFLTYFQNEAQLEKSRLLSDRFSAERPKGSFSTLEIQRTEQGDSAMYLCASSWTSGRAYNEQFFGPGTRLTVL.